The text below deals with one T cell receptor (beta chain). The germline gives CDR1 SNHLY, CDR2 FYNNEI. J was trimmed by 7 bases and V by 5 bases; bases with no gene match: 15. The CDR3 covers 17 residues. Described time point: newly diagnosed GD, antithyroid drugs for less than 3 months. From RNA extracted from PBMCs, the TCR library was made. Patient provenance is recorded as an endocrinology department in Xi'an, China. The data stem from a study of regulatory T cells in long-lasting Graves disease. iRepertoire HTBI primers and Arm-PCR of CDR3 regions built TCR beta libraries. Original data processing: Sample data revealed about 60 TRBV and over twelve TRBJ segments. TCRdb called the multiplex PCR reads again in MiXCR, with one record for every CDR3 protein. Here the V and J calls rest on TCRdb's processing, not on the authors' analysis. The sample has 350,000 to 450,000 distinct CDR3 sequences, more than 13% seen once.

Separately, the same data were catalogued under a study of T cells in Graves' hyperthyroidism and ophthalmopathy.

This clonotype was obtained from a woman aged 25 to 45 with Graves disease. This rearrangement joins TRBV2 to TRBJ2-2, with TRBD2 matching 8 bases. Here the sequenced sample was peripheral blood mononuclear cells (PBMCs), taken at new diagnosis, from a patient treated with antithyroid drugs. DNA of the CDR3: TGTGCCAGCAGTCCGTGGGGAAGGAACAGCGGGAGCGGGGAGCTGTTTTTT. It is translated as CASSPWGRNSGSGELFF.